Below are 25 T cell receptor beta chains sequenced from a single sample in a study of monozygotic twins with inflammatory bowel disease. From the 5' RACE reads, TCRdb lists one entry per CDR3 protein and no DNA. The sample has some 150,000 distinct CDR3 sequences; the top ten hold just under 7.5%. Specimen: blood. The origin of the receptors is a human donor with ulcerative colitis or Crohn's disease, or a healthy co-twin of an affected twin (not recorded which).

The rearrangement links TRBV5-1 to TRBJ2-5. CDR1 is SGHRS, CDR2 YFSETQ, per germline. The CDR3 is 12 amino acids. CDR3 in amino acids: CASSSPQETQYF.

This rearrangement joins TRBV5-1 to TRBJ1-6; the TRBD1 assignment by TCRdb is unverifiable without DNA. Germline V lookup: CDR1 SGHRS, CDR2 YFSETQ. The CDR3 consists of 15 residues. The CDR3 reads CASSSRDRDGGPLHF.

V usage is TRBV10-3 and J usage is TRBJ1-1; TCRdb's D call, TRBD1, is unchecked because there is no DNA. CDR3 length: 15 amino acids. Germline-derived CDR1 and CDR2 are ENHRY and SYGVKD. The CDR3 is CAISEGRGVETEAFF.

The chain employs TRBV23-1 and TRBJ2-5; no DNA is available, so the TRBD2 call from TCRdb remains unchecked. TRBV23-1 counts as an open reading frame of uncertain function. This CDR3 has 11 residues. CDR3 amino acids: CASSHEGTQYF.

The CDR3 spells CSARSWGADTGELFF. This rearrangement joins TRBV20-1 to TRBJ2-2; TCRdb's D call, TRBD1, is unchecked because there is no DNA. Germline V gene lookup returns CDR1 DFQATT and CDR2 SNEGSKA (reference sequence). The CDR3 consists of 15 residues.

This chain links TRBV5-1 with TRBJ1-3; there is no DNA to check the TCRdb D call of TRBD1. This CDR3 has 15 residues. Germline loops: CDR1 SGHRS, CDR2 YFSETQ. Here the CDR3 reads CASSPDRSTGNTIYF.

The chain recombines TRBV20-1 with TRBJ1-4; TCRdb's D call, TRBD1, is unchecked because there is no DNA. From germline, CDR1 is DFQATT and CDR2 SNEGSKA (reference sequence). This CDR3 has 14 residues. The CDR3 sequence: CSATPGQRNEKLFF.

The V gene is TRBV14, the J gene TRBJ1-2. CDR1 and CDR2 from the germline V gene are SGHDN and FVKESK. CDR3 length: 13 residues. CDR3 region: CASSPNLGSGYTF.

V usage is TRBV29-1 and J usage is TRBJ2-1; TCRdb's D call of TRBD1 is untestable without DNA. CDR1 SQVTM and CDR2 ANQGSEA come from the germline V gene. The CDR3 sequence is 15 residues long. The CDR3 sequence is CSVDWRQGARDEQFF.

The chain joins TRBV10-3 to TRBJ1-2; TCRdb selects TRBD1, and the lack of DNA leaves this call unchecked. Germline loops: CDR1 ENHRY, CDR2 SYGVKD. The CDR3 is 15 amino acids. The CDR3: CAISESGGTNYGYTF.

The V call is TRBV7-3, the J call TRBJ2-2. CDR3 length: 13 amino acids. Germline V gene data show CDR1 as SGHTA and CDR2 as FQGTGA. CDR3: CASSPTSTGELFF.

The chain has TRBV5-4 and TRBJ1-1. Per the germline V gene, CDR1 is SGHNT and CDR2 is YYREEE (reference sequence). CDR3 size: 14 residues. The CDR3 sequence: CASSLLIGNTEAFF.

The gene calls are TRBV7-9 and TRBJ1-6; with no DNA, the TCRdb D assignment of TRBD1 cannot be verified. CDR1 and CDR2 from the germline V gene are SEHNR and FQNEAQ (reference sequence). The CDR3 has 15 residues. CDR3 protein: CASRGRTELNSPLHF.

The chain carries TRBV12-3 or TRBV12-4 and TRBJ2-7; absent DNA, TCRdb's TRBD2 call cannot be checked. The CDR3 loop spans 14 amino acids. CDR3 amino acids: CASSRLAGIYEQYF.

V and J are TRBV4-1 and TRBJ2-1; TCRdb names TRBD2, which stays unverified in the absence of DNA. The CDR3 has 17 residues. Germline V gene lookup returns CDR1 MGHRA and CDR2 YSYEKL. Here the CDR3 reads CASSQDAGTRWYNEQFF.

The chain combines TRBV6-5 with TRBJ2-7; no DNA is available, so the TRBD1 call from TCRdb remains unchecked. The CDR3 contains 19 residues. Germline CDR1 MNHEY, CDR2 SVGAGI. CDR3 protein: CASSFLHRSGTEVSYEQYF.

The CDR3 reads CASSVRTGVDGELFF. The rearrangement uses TRBV12-3 or TRBV12-4 and TRBJ2-2; there is no DNA to check the TCRdb D call of TRBD1. The CDR3 has 15 residues.

The chain couples TRBV2 to TRBJ2-3; TCRdb's D gene call, TRBD2, goes unchecked for lack of DNA. This CDR3 contains 15 residues. Germline V lookup: CDR1 SNHLY, CDR2 FYNNEI. The CDR3 sequence is CASWGLAGSTDTQYF.

The chain uses TRBV5-5 and TRBJ1-1. This CDR3 is 13 amino acids long. Germline values: CDR1 SGHKS, CDR2 YYEKEE (reference sequence). This CDR3 reads CASSSTWNTEAFF.

V usage is TRBV11-2 and J usage is TRBJ2-5; TCRdb lists TRBD2, though no DNA is available to test this call. The CDR3 runs 17 residues. From germline, CDR1 is SGHAT and CDR2 FQNNGV. The CDR3 region is CASSLALLAGGLETQYF.

The CDR3 loop is CASRTNLGANQPQHF. This chain links TRBV6-2 or TRBV6-3 with TRBJ1-5; as DNA is missing, the TRBD1 call by TCRdb cannot be tested. Germline V gene sequence: CDR1 MNHEY, CDR2 SVGEGT. The CDR3 runs to 15 residues.

The chain has TRBV20-1 and TRBJ1-2; there is no DNA to check the TCRdb D call of TRBD1. The V gene's germline CDR1 is DFQATT and CDR2 SNEGSKA (reference sequence). The CDR3 spans 13 residues. This CDR3 reads CSARTGAPYGYTF.

The rearrangement joins TRBV5-1 to TRBJ2-1; the D call from TCRdb, TRBD2, cannot be confirmed without DNA. In germline, CDR1 is SGHRS, CDR2 YFSETQ. The CDR3 sequence is 17 residues long. Here the CDR3 reads CASSLNLPGTSAHEQFF. Based on the CDR3 plus reference TRBV5-1 and TRBJ2-1, the full variable domain is KAGVTQTPRYLIKTRGQQVTLSCSPISGHRSVSWYQQTPGQGLQFLFEYFSETQRNKGNFPGRFSGRQFSNSRSEMNVSTLELGDSALYLCASSLNLPGTSAHEQFFGPGTRLTVL.

This sequence joins TRBV6-2 or TRBV6-3 and TRBJ2-7; the D gene TCRdb calls, TRBD2, cannot be checked with no DNA. CDR3 length: 12 residues. Germline CDR1 and CDR2: MNHEY and SVGEGT. CDR3 residues: CASSRTSGEQYF.

This sequence joins TRBV7-6 and TRBJ2-1; TCRdb calls TRBD2, which cannot be checked without DNA. The CDR3 has 16 amino acids. Germline assignment: CDR1 SGHVS and CDR2 FNYEAQ. This CDR3 reads CASSPRTSGNFDEQFF.